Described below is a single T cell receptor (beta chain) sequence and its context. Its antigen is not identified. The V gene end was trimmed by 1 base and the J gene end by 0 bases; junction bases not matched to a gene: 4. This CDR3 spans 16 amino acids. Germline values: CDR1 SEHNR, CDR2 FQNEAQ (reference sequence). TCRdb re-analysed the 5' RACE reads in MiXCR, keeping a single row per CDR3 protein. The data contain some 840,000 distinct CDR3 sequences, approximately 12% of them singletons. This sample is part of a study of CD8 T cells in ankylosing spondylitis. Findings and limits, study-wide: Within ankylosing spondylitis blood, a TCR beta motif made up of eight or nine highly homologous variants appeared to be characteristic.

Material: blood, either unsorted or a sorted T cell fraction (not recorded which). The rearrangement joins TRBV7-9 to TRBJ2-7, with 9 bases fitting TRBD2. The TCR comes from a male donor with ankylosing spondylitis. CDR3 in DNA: TGTGCCAGCAGCTTAGGGGTGACTAGCGGCTCCTACGAGCAGTACTTC. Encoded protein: CASSLGVTSGSYEQYF.